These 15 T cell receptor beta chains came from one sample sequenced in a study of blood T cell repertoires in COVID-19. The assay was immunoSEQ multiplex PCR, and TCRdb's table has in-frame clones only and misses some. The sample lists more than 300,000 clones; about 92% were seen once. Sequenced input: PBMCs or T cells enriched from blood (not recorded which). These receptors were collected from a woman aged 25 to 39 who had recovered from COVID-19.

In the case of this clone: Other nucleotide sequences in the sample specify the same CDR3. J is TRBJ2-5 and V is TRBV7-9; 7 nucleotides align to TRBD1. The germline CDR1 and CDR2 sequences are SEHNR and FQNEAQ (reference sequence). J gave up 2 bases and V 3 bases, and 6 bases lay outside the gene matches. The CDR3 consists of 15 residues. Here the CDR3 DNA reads TGTGCCAGCAGCTTCACCCGGGACAGTCAAGAGACCCAGTACTTC. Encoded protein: CASSFTRDSQETQYF.

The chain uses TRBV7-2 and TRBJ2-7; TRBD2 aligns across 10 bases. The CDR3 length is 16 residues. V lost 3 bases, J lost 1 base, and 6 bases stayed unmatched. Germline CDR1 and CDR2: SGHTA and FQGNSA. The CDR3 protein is CASSFGSSGGSYEQYF. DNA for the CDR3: TGTGCCAGCAGCTTTGGGTCTAGCGGGGGATCCTACGAGCAGTACTTC.

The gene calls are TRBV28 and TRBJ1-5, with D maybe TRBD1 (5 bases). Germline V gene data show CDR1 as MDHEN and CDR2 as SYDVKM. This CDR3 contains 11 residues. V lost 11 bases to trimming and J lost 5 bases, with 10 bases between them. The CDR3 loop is CAAGLDQPQHF. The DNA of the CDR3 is TGTGCCGCAGGGTTAGATCAGCCCCAGCATTTT.

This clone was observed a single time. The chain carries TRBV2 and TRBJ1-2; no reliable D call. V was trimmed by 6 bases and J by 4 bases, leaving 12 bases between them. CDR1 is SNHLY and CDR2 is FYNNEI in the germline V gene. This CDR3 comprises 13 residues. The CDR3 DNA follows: TGTGCCAGCAGCCCGGGTAGCAGCTATGGCTACACCTTC. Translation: CASSPGSSYGYTF. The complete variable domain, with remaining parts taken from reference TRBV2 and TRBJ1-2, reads EPEVTQTPSHQVTQMGQEVILRCVPISNHLYFYWYRQILGQKVEFLVSFYNNEISEKSEIFDDQFSVERPDGSNFTLKIRSTKLEDSAMYFCASSPGSSYGYTFGSGTRLTVV.

DNA for the CDR3: TGCGCCAGCAGCCAAGCCTCGACAGGAATGGCGGGCACTGAAGCTTTCTTT. Protein product: CASSQASTGMAGTEAFF. V is TRBV4-3 and J is TRBJ1-1, with D perhaps TRBD1 (6 bases). Trimming pared 1 base from V and 4 bases from J, leaving 19 bases between. The CDR3 is 17 amino acids. Germline V gene sequence: CDR1 LGHNA, CDR2 YSLEER.

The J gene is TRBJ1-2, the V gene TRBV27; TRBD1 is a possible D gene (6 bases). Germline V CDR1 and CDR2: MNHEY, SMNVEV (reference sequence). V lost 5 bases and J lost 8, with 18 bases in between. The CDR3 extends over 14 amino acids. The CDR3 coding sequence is TGTGCCAGCAGTCCGCACCCGACAGGTGTGGGCTACACCTTC. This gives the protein CASSPHPTGVGYTF.

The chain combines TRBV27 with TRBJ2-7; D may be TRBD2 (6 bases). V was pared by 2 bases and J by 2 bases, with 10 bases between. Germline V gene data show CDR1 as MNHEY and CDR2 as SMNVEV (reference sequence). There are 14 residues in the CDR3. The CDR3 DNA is TGTGCCAGCAGTTTACGCGGGACCCCCTACGAGCAGTACTTC. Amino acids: CASSLRGTPYEQYF.

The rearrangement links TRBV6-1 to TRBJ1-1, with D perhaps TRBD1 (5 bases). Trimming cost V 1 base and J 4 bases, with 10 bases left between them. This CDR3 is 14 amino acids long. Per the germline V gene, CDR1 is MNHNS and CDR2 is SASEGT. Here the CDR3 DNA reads TGTGCCAGCAGTGAAGTCAAGGGGCTCACTGAAGCTTTCTTT. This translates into CASSEVKGLTEAFF.

CDR3 sequence (DNA): TGCGCCAGCAGCTTGGATGGGACTTTTACCTACGAGCAGTACTTC. It specifies CASSLDGTFTYEQYF. V is TRBV5-1 and J is TRBJ2-7; D might be TRBD2 (6 bases). This CDR3 comprises 15 residues. Trimming took off 0 bases at V and 2 bases at J, with 12 bases between the two ends. CDR1 is SGHRS and CDR2 is YFSETQ in the germline V gene.

CDR3 sequence: CASSYAEAGEAFF. CDR3 DNA sequence: TGTGCCAGCAGTTACGCGGAAGCGGGAGAGGCTTTCTTT. V and J are TRBV6-2 or TRBV6-3 and TRBJ1-1; D is uncertain. CDR1 is MNHEY and CDR2 is SVGEGT in the germline V gene. Trimming shortened V by 2 bases and J by 11 bases, and 15 bases separated the two germline ends. The CDR3 has 13 residues.

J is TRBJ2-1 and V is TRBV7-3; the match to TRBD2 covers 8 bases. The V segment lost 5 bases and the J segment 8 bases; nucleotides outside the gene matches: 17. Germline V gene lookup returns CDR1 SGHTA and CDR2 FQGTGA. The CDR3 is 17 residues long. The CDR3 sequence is CASSPGLGQTYADEQFF. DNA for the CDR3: TGTGCCAGCAGCCCGGGACTAGGGCAGACCTATGCCGATGAGCAGTTCTTC.

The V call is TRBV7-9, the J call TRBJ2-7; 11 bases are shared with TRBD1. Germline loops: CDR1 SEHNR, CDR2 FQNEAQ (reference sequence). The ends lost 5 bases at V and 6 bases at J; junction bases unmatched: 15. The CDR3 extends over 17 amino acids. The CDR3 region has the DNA TGTGCCAGCAGCCCAAGGACAGGGGGCTTTATATTGGGCGAGCAGTACTTC. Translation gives CASSPRTGGFILGEQYF.

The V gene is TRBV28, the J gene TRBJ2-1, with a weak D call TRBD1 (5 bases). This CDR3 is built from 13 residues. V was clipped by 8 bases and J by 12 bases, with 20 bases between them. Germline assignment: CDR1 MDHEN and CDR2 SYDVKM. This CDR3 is CASRDGQGLVQFF. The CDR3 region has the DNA TGTGCCAGCCGTGATGGGCAGGGCTTAGTGCAGTTCTTC.

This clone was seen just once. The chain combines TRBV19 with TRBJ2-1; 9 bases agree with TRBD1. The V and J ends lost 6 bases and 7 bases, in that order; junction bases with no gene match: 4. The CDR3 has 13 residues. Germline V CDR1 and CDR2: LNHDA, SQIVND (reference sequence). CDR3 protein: CASSQDRGNEQFF. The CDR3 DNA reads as TGTGCCAGTAGCCAGGACAGGGGAAATGAGCAGTTCTTC.

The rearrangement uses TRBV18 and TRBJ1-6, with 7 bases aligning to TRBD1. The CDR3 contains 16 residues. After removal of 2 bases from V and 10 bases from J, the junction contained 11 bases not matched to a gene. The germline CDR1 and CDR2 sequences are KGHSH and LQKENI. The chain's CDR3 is CASSPSPPGGRSPLHF. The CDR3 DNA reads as TGTGCCAGCTCACCATCCCCTCCAGGGGGTCGGTCACCCCTCCACTTT. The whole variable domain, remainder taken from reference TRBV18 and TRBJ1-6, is NAGVMQNPRHLVRRRGQEARLRCSPMKGHSHVYWYRQLPEEGLKFMVYLQKENIIDESGMPKERFSAEFPKEGPSILRIQQVVRGDSAAYFCASSPSPPGGRSPLHFGNGTRLTVT.